What follows are 7 T cell receptor beta chains derived from one specimen sequenced in a study of radiotherapy plus CTLA-4 blockade in lung cancer. Assay used: immunoSEQ multiplex PCR; TCRdb lists only in-frame clones, some missing. This sample has 80,000 to 95,000 clones, with roughly 87% found just once. Source: peripheral blood, taken from a patient treated with radiotherapy plus ipilimumab. These receptors came from a human donor with non-small cell lung cancer who had stable disease on radiotherapy plus ipilimumab.

This chain uses TRBV6-5 with TRBJ1-2; no clear D. Germline V gene data show CDR1 as MNHEY and CDR2 as SVGAGI. This CDR3 has 13 residues. The V gene lost 5 bases and the J gene lost 4 bases, with 11 bases spanning the gap. Written as DNA, the CDR3 is TGTGCCAGCAGTAACCCTAAGACCTATGGCTACACCTTC. Residues: CASSNPKTYGYTF.

This sequence joins TRBV5-1 and TRBJ2-7; 7 nucleotides agree with TRBD1. With 3 bases clipped from V and 3 bases from J, the junction kept 9 bases outside the gene matches. CDR1 and CDR2 from the germline V gene are SGHRS and YFSETQ. This CDR3 spans 15 amino acids. CDR3 sequence (DNA): TGCGCCAGCAGCTCGGGCCCGGGACAGATCTACGAGCAGTACTTC. Amino acids: CASSSGPGQIYEQYF.

This sequence joins TRBV30 and TRBJ1-1; 9 nucleotides match TRBD1. CDR3 length: 14 residues. V dropped 4 bases and J dropped 1; count of bases not matched to a gene: 4. CDR1 and CDR2 (germline): GTSNPN, SVGIG (reference sequence). In DNA form, the CDR3 reads TGTGCCTGGATTTCGACAGGGGGGAACACTGAAGCTTTCTTT. Amino acids: CAWISTGGNTEAFF. The whole variable domain, remainder taken from reference TRBV30 and TRBJ1-1, is SQTIHQWPATLVQPVGSPLSLECTVEGTSNPNLYWYRQAAGRGLQLLFYSVGIGQISSEVPQNLSASRPQDRQFILSSKKLLLSDSGFYLCAWISTGGNTEAFFGQGTRLTVV.

This clone was observed once. V gene TRBV21-1 combines with J gene TRBJ1-2. TRBV21-1 is a documented pseudogene. The CDR3 contains 13 residues. The CDR3 coding sequence is TGTGCCAGCAGCAAAGGGCCGGACTATGGCTACACCTTC. Protein product: CASSKGPDYGYTF.

The chain combines TRBV30 with TRBJ2-7; TRBD1 matches 8 bases. The CDR3 spans 12 residues. Looked up from germline, CDR1 is GTSNPN and CDR2 is SVGIG (reference sequence). J was trimmed by 1 base and V by 8 bases; bases with no gene match: 4. CDR3 region: CAGQGFSYEQYF. The CDR3 bases are TGTGCCGGACAGGGTTTTTCCTACGAGCAGTACTTC.

This rearrangement joins TRBV11-2 to TRBJ2-7, with TRBD1 matching over 7 bases. V lost 4 bases, J lost 3 bases, and 6 bases stayed unmatched. Per germline, CDR1 SGHAT and CDR2 FQNNGV. CDR3 size: 14 residues. The CDR3 protein is CASSWNRDSYEQYF. In nucleotides, the CDR3 is TGTGCCAGCAGCTGGAACCGGGACAGCTACGAGCAGTACTTC.

The V call is TRBV19, the J call TRBJ1-5, with D hard to call. Deletions cut 3 bases from V and 9 bases from J, with 6 bases between. Per the germline V gene, CDR1 is LNHDA and CDR2 is SQIVND (reference sequence). There are 11 residues in the CDR3. The DNA of the CDR3 is TGTGCCAGTAGTATTGGAGGGCCCCAGCATTTT. It encodes CASSIGGPQHF.